This T cell receptor (beta chain) comes out of a study of shared clonotypes between healthy human individuals. This clone was observed a handful of times. Its antigen is not known. Findings of the study overall: Memory subsets generally showed smaller estimated richness than naive subsets did. Clonotypes shared by all four donors outscored non-shared clonotypes in generation probability. The sharing of 4% to 5.5% of naive CD4 clonotypes was seen across a few donors.

Clones were sequenced by immunoSEQ multiplex PCR, and TCRdb holds only the in-frame ones, with some missing. The sample lists approximately 2.5 million clones; 85% to 95% were seen once. Trimming cost V 5 bases and J 3 bases; bases outside gene matches: 8. Germline loops: CDR1 GTSNPN, CDR2 SVGIG (reference sequence). The CDR3 extends over 15 amino acids. The sequenced sample was naive CD4+ T cells sorted from blood. Specified subset: CD45RA+ positively selected. This clonotype was sampled from a young man in good health. This chain links TRBV30 with TRBJ1-3; 9 bases agree with TRBD1. CDR3 in amino acids: CAWQQGASLGNTIYF. The CDR3 coding sequence is TGTGCCTGGCAACAGGGGGCAAGTCTTGGAAACACCATATATTTT.